This T cell receptor beta chain was found in a study of blood T cell repertoires in COVID-19. Study in general: COVID-19 samples from acute and convalescent phases originated in the United States, Italy and Spain.

TCRdb's copy holds only in-frame clones and misses some; the assay was immunoSEQ multiplex PCR. The table lists over 200,000 clones, approximately 81% of them singletons. The sample comprised peripheral blood. This sequence originates from a woman of 80 years or more with acute or convalescent COVID-19.

The CDR3 here is CASSLRGTSGIRNTQYF. CDR3 sequence (DNA): TGTGCCAGCAGCCTAAGAGGGACTAGCGGGATTCGGAATACGCAGTATTTT. The chain has TRBV11-3 and TRBJ2-3, with 13 positions matching TRBD2. CDR3 length: 17 residues. The germline CDR1 and CDR2 sequences are SGHNT and YENEEA. V lost 5 bases and J lost 7; bases outside the gene matches: 12.